The rows below give T cell receptor beta chains drawn from one sample of a study of T cell repertoires in cytomegalovirus infection. Their cognate antigens are unknown. TCRdb re-analysed the reads in MiXCR, keeping a single row per CDR3 protein. The table records 750,000 to 900,000 distinct CDR3 sequences, roughly 29% of them present only once. Material: cultured CD8+ T cells from PBMCs, obtained from culture after CMV antigen stimulation. Every receptor here comes from a human donor in good health (CMV status not recorded). Some clones in this sample may be carry-over from other donors' samples. The CDR3 runs from the conserved cysteine through the conserved F or W. The D gene is left open where the match is weak. Some rows have no size entry. The others give once, few or many, or a class for an expanded clone.

TRBV6-5	.	TRBJ1-1	few	CASSPEGGRTEAFF	TGTGCCAGCAGTCCCGAGGGCGGACGAACTGAAGCTTTCTTT
TRBV10-3	TRBD1	TRBJ2-7	.	CATTLQGKYYEQYF	TGTGCCACTACATTACAGGGGAAATACTACGAGCAGTACTTC
TRBV12-3/TRBV12-4	.	TRBJ2-3	.	CASSTTTDTQYF	TGTGCCAGCAGTACGACCACAGATACGCAGTATTTT
TRBV7-9	TRBD2	TRBJ2-1	few	CASRATSGGANEQFF	TGTGCCAGCAGAGCGACTAGCGGGGGGGCCAATGAGCAGTTCTTC
TRBV27	TRBD1	TRBJ1-2	.	CASSYHRDRNYGYTF	TGTGCCAGCAGTTATCACCGGGACAGAAACTATGGCTACACCTTC
TRBV5-1	.	TRBJ2-1	.	CASSRPDTEEHSSSYNEQFF	TGCGCCAGCAGCCGGCCGGACACGGAGGAGCATTCTAGCTCCTACAATGAGCAGTTCTTC
TRBV23-1	TRBD1	TRBJ2-6	.	CASSQRTDRSSGANVLTF	TGCGCCAGCAGTCAAAGAACGGACAGGTCGTCCGGGGCCAACGTCCTGACTTTC
TRBV7-6	.	TRBJ2-7	.	CASSLRVGELGSYEQYF	TGTGCCAGCAGCTTAAGGGTCGGCGAATTGGGCTCCTACGAGCAGTACTTC
TRBV7-8	.	TRBJ2-3	many	CASSSAGFTDTQYF	TGTGCCAGCAGCTCCGCGGGTTTCACAGATACGCAGTATTTT
TRBV7-8	.	TRBJ1-3	few	CASTNEGVSGNTIYF	TGTGCCAGCACCAACGAAGGGGTTAGTGGAAACACCATATATTTT
TRBV6-2/TRBV6-3	.	TRBJ1-5	few	CASSYEVPARQPQHF	TGTGCCAGCAGTTATGAAGTTCCCGCCAGACAGCCCCAGCATTTT
TRBV7-8	.	TRBJ2-5	many	CASSTPRDSQETQYF	TGTGCCAGCAGCACACCCCGGGACTCCCAAGAGACCCAGTACTTC
TRBV25-1	.	TRBJ2-2	few	CASIENSANTGELFF	TGTGCCAGCATTGAAAATAGCGCGAACACCGGGGAGCTGTTTTTT
TRBV12-3/TRBV12-4	.	TRBJ1-2	.	CASSRTESHGYTF	TGTGCCAGCAGTCGGACAGAGTCCCACGGCTACACCTTC
TRBV29-1	.	TRBJ1-2	.	CSVESRSTDYGYTF	TGCAGCGTTGAAAGCAGGAGCACGGACTATGGCTACACCTTC